A single sample gave rise to the 2 T cell receptor beta chains below, sequenced in a study of T cells in Graves' hyperthyroidism and ophthalmopathy. Template material for amplifying TCR beta CDR3 regions consisted of RNA transcripts. The TCR CDR3 was amplified in a first-round RT-PCR using the HTBI primer set. TCRdb redid the calling of the multiplex PCR reads with MiXCR, one entry per CDR3 protein. Found here are about 480,000 distinct CDR3 sequences, 13% to 15% of them singletons; the top ten hold about a sixth. The sample taken for sequencing was blood. The source of these receptors is a woman aged 18-30 years with Graves' hyperthyroidism.

The sample holds many counts of this clonotype. The chain carries TRBV7-6 and TRBJ2-1, with no clear D. The CDR3 is made up of 15 amino acids. Germline V CDR1 and CDR2: SGHVS, FNYEAQ. The V end lost 4 bases, the J end lost 1 base, and 11 bases lay between the germline ends. The CDR3 loop is CASSSASGSYNEQFF. CDR3 DNA sequence: TGTGCCAGCAGCTCCGCCTCCGGATCCTACAATGAGCAGTTCTTC.

Ten or more counts support this clonotype. The chain employs TRBV27 and TRBJ1-1; no definite D call. From germline, CDR1 is MNHEY and CDR2 SMNVEV (reference sequence). The CDR3 consists of 13 residues. Between the trimmed V and J ends, which lost 4 bases and 2 bases, there was a span of 8 bases. CDR3 loop: CASSSQVNTEAFF. The DNA for the CDR3 is TGTGCCAGCAGTTCGCAAGTTAACACTGAAGCTTTCTTT.